The entry below gives a single TCR beta chain sequence along with its context. This clone's antigen is unknown. No qualities accompany the bases; no much larger clone lies one base away. This entry belongs to a study of a mutant IDH1 vaccine in newly diagnosed glioma (dated by TCRdb to the early 2020s). Some background on the complete study: Of the approximately 35 treated patients, approximately 62% were male and about 40% were female, and a mean age of about 37 years was recorded. Before enrollment, most patients had been given radiochemotherapy with temozolomide as standard therapy, while the rest had received either radiotherapy alone or temozolomide alone. Peripheral blood was collected at six visits: V03 (baseline), V05, V07, V10, V12 and V13. For exploratory analyses, longitudinal TCRB deep sequencing was carried out in about 26 treated patients wherever samples were available. What the authors observed across the whole study: Selection of PBMC samples for TCRB deep sequencing was based on availability. Across multiple MHC alleles, vaccine-induced immune responses were seen in 90% to 95% of patients. The authors stated that sample limitations prevented analyses of patient blood samples from being reproduced. No apparent relationship was observed between pseudoprogression and alterations in the top peripheral T cell clonotypes detected by TCRB sequencing.

Receptor amplification or capture employed the immunoSEQ multiplex PCR assay. Rearranged TCR beta chain sequences were amplified using the hsTCRB Kit according to the manufacturer's protocol. TCRB libraries were sequenced on an Illumina MiSeq. In the authors' own workflow: Demultiplexing, trimming and gene mapping were performed with the kit vendor's proprietary platform. Imported from immuneACCESS, the table was reduced by TCRdb to in-frame sequences with V and J called. These copies leave out some clones; in studies compared against another copy, an unresolved V gene accounts for under half, and the cause of the remainder is not known. The V and J calls and clone size come from that table; D and trimming were worked out from the DNA. The sample table holds 92,000 or so clones, of which roughly 82% were seen once. About 5.2% of the sample goes to the ten largest clones. Including cysteine and phenylalanine, the CDR3 has 11 amino acids. Only the CDR3 region is kept as DNA, spanning 33 bases read in frame from base 1. Relative to germline, V is 8 bases shorter and J is 11 bases shorter, with 13 bases between their ends. From a lookup of the germline V gene (reference sequence), CDR1 and CDR2 are LNHDA and SQIVND.

Read against the paper, the sample's time point label means: baseline, week 1 (first vaccination visit). The label giving this sample's treatment or condition can be read as: pre-vaccination baseline after standard-of-care therapy. Donors had newly diagnosed WHO grade 3 or 4 IDH1-mutant astrocytomas with loss of nuclear ATRX. The samples were drawn from NOA16, a multicentre, single-arm, open-label phase I trial in Germany that tested a mutant IDH1 peptide vaccine in humans for the first time. Visit V03 blood draws served as the baseline sample for immunogenicity testing. Genomic DNA for TCRB sequencing was isolated from EDTA blood with the DNeasy Blood and Tissue Kit.

The sequenced sample was PBMCs, obtained from a glioma patient treated with radiotherapy, temozolomide or both. The TCR originated in a man aged 35-49 years with glioma. Some clones in this sample may be carry-over from other donors' samples. The chain was built from TRBV19 and TRBJ1-3; the D region possibly corresponds to TRBD1 (6 bases align). The CDR3 is CASRGQGAIYF. DNA sequence: TGTGCCAGTCGGGGGCAGGGCGCCATATATTTT.